This T cell receptor (beta chain) was recovered during a study of cytomegalovirus exposure and HLA in healthy donors. V was cut by 2 bases and J by 2 bases, with 6 bases left in between. The CDR3 loop spans 13 amino acids. Germline values: CDR1 SGHTA, CDR2 FQGNSA. This clone was detected a few times. Primers included in the PCR were 60 Vbeta and 13 Jbeta primers. Assay: immunoSEQ multiplex PCR; the TCRdb copy retains only in-frame clones and omits some. The table records about 60,000 clones, approximately 73% of them present only once. This TCR was sampled from a man aged 45-60 years in good health and CMV-seronegative. Sequenced material: PBMCs. V is TRBV7-2 and J is TRBJ2-5, with D uncertain. The CDR3 sequence is CASSLPLQETQYF. The CDR3 DNA is TGTGCCAGCAGCTTACCTTTGCAAGAGACCCAGTACTTC.